The rows below give T cell receptor beta chains drawn from one sample of a study of T cells in tuberculosis. Assay: immunoSEQ multiplex PCR; the TCRdb copy retains only in-frame clones and omits some. The sample holds 80,000 to 100,000 clones, roughly 93% seen once. Sequenced: CD1b-GMM tetramer-negative cells sorted from PBMCs. The receptors were gathered from an adult woman with latent tuberculosis. The CDR3 runs from the conserved cysteine through the conserved F or W. Each record gives: J gene, V gene, D gene, clone size, CDR3 protein, CDR3 DNA. The D gene is left open where the match is weak. The size of a clone is reported for some rows only, either as once, few or many, or as a class for expanded clones.

TRBJ2-5,TRBV11-2,-,-,CASSNHPVASGETQYF,TGTGCCAGCAGCAACCACCCGGTTGCCTCGGGGGAGACCCAGTACTTC
TRBJ2-5,TRBV7-2,-,-,CASSPSQETQYF,TGTGCCAGCAGCCCCTCCCAAGAGACCCAGTACTTC
TRBJ2-5,TRBV7-2,-,-,CASSPRLNSRETQYF,TGTGCCAGCAGCCCCCGACTGAATAGCCGGGAGACCCAGTACTTC
TRBJ1-2,TRBV2,TRBD1,-,CASSRDSLVSYGYTF,TGTGCCAGCAGCCGGGACAGCTTGGTTAGCTATGGCTACACCTTC
TRBJ2-3,TRBV7-2,-,-,CASSLDRRSTDTQYF,TGTGCCAGCAGCTTAGACAGAAGAAGCACAGATACGCAGTATTTT
TRBJ1-1,TRBV4-1,-,-,CASSQDPGLGLSAFF,TGCGCCAGCAGCCAAGATCCGGGGTTGGGTCTATCGGCTTTCTTT
TRBJ2-7,TRBV27,TRBD1,once,CASSPKGQGNEQYF,TGTGCCAGCAGTCCAAAAGGACAGGGGAACGAGCAGTACTTC
TRBJ2-2,TRBV13,TRBD1,-,CASSLVDRDNTGELFF,TGTGCCAGCAGCTTAGTGGACAGGGATAACACCGGGGAGCTGTTTTTT
TRBJ2-7,TRBV19,-,once,CASRTRQNVYEQYF,TGTGCCAGTAGAACCAGGCAGAACGTCTACGAGCAGTACTTC
TRBJ2-1,TRBV6-5,-,-,CASSYSVPYNEQFF,TGTGCCAGCAGTTACTCCGTCCCCTACAATGAGCAGTTCTTC
TRBJ1-1,TRBV27,TRBD1,-,CASRQGAIEAFF,TGTGCCAGCAGACAGGGGGCTATTGAAGCTTTCTTT
TRBJ2-1,TRBV28,TRBD2,-,CASNLGLAAYNEQFF,TGTGCCAGCAACCTTGGGCTAGCGGCATACAATGAGCAGTTCTTC
TRBJ2-5,TRBV19,TRBD1,-,CASQGSPEDRDHRGTQYF,TGTGCCAGTCAAGGGTCCCCCGAAGACAGGGACCATCGGGGGACCCAGTACTTC
TRBJ2-5,TRBV19,TRBD2,-,CASSTPGLAGGRGETQYF,TGTGCCAGTAGTACCCCGGGACTAGCGGGGGGGCGAGGAGAGACCCAGTACTTC
TRBJ1-5,TRBV7-8,-,-,CASSLEGGNSNQPQHF,TGTGCCAGCAGCTTAGAAGGGGGTAATAGCAATCAGCCCCAGCATTTT
TRBJ2-5,TRBV2,-,-,CASSEALAWETQYF,TGTGCCAGCAGTGAAGCGCTAGCTTGGGAGACCCAGTACTTC
TRBJ1-1,TRBV29-1,TRBD1,-,CSVETQGAAEAFF,TGCAGCGTTGAGACACAGGGGGCCGCTGAAGCTTTCTTT
TRBJ2-3,TRBV11-1,TRBD2,-,CASSLSSGLAGGHGDTQYF,TGTGCCAGCAGCTTATCTTCCGGACTAGCGGGGGGGCATGGAGATACGCAGTATTTT
TRBJ2-2,TRBV7-6,-,-,CASSLSGGGGELFF,TGTGCCAGCAGCCTATCTGGGGGCGGCGGGGAGCTGTTTTTT
TRBJ2-3,TRBV5-1,-,-,CASSLGAGRSTDTQYF,TGCGCCAGCAGCTTGGGGGCCGGCCGTTCCACAGATACGCAGTATTTT
TRBJ1-2,TRBV29-1,-,-,CSVDGPGYGYTF,TGCAGCGTTGATGGCCCGGGCTATGGCTACACCTTC
TRBJ1-3,TRBV19,-,-,CASRGLRTSDGNTIYF,TGTGCCAGTAGGGGTTTACGGACTTCAGATGGAAACACCATATATTTT
TRBJ2-1,TRBV7-2,-,-,CASSLQVNNEQFF,TGTGCCAGCAGCTTACAGGTCAACAATGAGCAGTTCTTC
TRBJ1-6,TRBV6-6,TRBD1,few,CASRTGGSSPLHF,TGTGCCAGCCGAACAGGGGGGAGTTCACCCCTCCACTTT
TRBJ1-1,TRBV19,TRBD1,once,CASRGQGEPEAFF,TGTGCCAGTAGGGGACAGGGAGAACCTGAAGCTTTCTTT
TRBJ2-1,TRBV11-2,TRBD2,-,CASSSSGGASYNEQFF,TGTGCCAGCAGTTCTAGCGGGGGGGCCTCCTACAATGAGCAGTTCTTC
TRBJ2-7,TRBV5-4,-,-,CASSLQAYEQYF,TGTGCCAGCAGCTTACAGGCCTACGAGCAGTACTTC
TRBJ2-4,TRBV7-9,-,once,CASSLQVVVAKNIQYF,TGTGCCAGCAGCCTTCAGGTTGTGGTGGCCAAAAACATTCAGTACTTC
TRBJ1-6,TRBV7-9,-,once,CASSLKPERGRGLNSPLHF,TGTGCCAGCAGCTTAAAGCCTGAGAGAGGAAGGGGTCTTAATTCACCCCTCCACTTT
TRBJ2-6,TRBV19,TRBD2,-,CASSIDGGVWSGANVLTF,TGTGCCAGTAGTATAGATGGGGGGGTTTGGTCCGGGGCCAACGTCCTGACTTTC
TRBJ1-5,TRBV5-4,-,-,CASSLADSLGNQPQHF,TGTGCCAGCAGCTTGGCCGACAGTTTGGGAAATCAGCCCCAGCATTTT
TRBJ1-2,TRBV4-1,TRBD1,-,CASSQVGTGYGYTF,TGCGCCAGCAGCCAAGTTGGGACAGGATATGGCTACACCTTC
TRBJ2-7,TRBV11-2,TRBD2,once,CASSRGRRRRGGSSYEQYF,TGTGCCAGCAGCCGAGGACGACGGCGCCGCGGGGGAAGCTCCTACGAGCAGTACTTC
TRBJ2-7,TRBV5-1,TRBD1,once,CASSLVSLQDRGYEQYF,TGCGCCAGCAGCTTGGTATCTCTCCAGGACAGGGGTTACGAGCAGTACTTC
TRBJ1-1,TRBV29-1,-,few,CSVWGANTEAFF,TGCAGCGTTTGGGGCGCCAACACTGAAGCTTTCTTT
TRBJ1-2,TRBV27,TRBD1,-,CASSLLPGQGAPYGYTF,TGTGCCAGCAGTTTACTCCCGGGACAGGGGGCGCCCTATGGCTACACCTTC
TRBJ1-5,TRBV6-1,-,-,CASSEAGSLQPQHF,TGTGCCAGCAGTGAGGCAGGGTCGCTTCAGCCCCAGCATTTT
TRBJ2-3,TRBV11-2,TRBD2,-,CASSLVPWTSGGLTDTQYF,TGTGCCAGCAGCTTAGTGCCCTGGACTAGCGGGGGCCTCACAGATACGCAGTATTTT
TRBJ2-7,TRBV30,-,-,CAWSASRQQSSYEQYF,TGTGCCTGGAGTGCCTCGAGGCAGCAGAGCTCCTACGAGCAGTACTTC
TRBJ2-7,TRBV27,TRBD2,-,CASSLSGGGYEQYF,TGTGCCAGCAGCTTGAGCGGGGGGGGCTACGAGCAGTACTTC
TRBJ1-2,TRBV13,-,-,CASSSPIGTFQGDDGYTF,TGTGCCAGCAGCTCGCCGATTGGGACATTTCAAGGGGACGATGGCTACACCTTC
TRBJ2-7,TRBV11-3,-,-,CASSYGTPYEQYF,TGTGCCAGCAGCTACGGGACACCTTACGAGCAGTACTTC
TRBJ1-1,TRBV19,TRBD1,-,CASSILRTGGALGTEAFF,TGTGCCAGTAGTATATTGAGGACAGGGGGCGCCTTGGGCACTGAAGCTTTCTTT
TRBJ2-5,TRBV5-1,-,-,CASSLDERVTQYF,TGCGCCAGCAGCTTGGATGAAAGAGTGACCCAGTACTTC
TRBJ2-7,TRBV6-1,-,once,CASRVAEYYEQYF,TGTGCCAGCAGAGTTGCGGAGTACTACGAGCAGTACTTC
TRBJ2-1,TRBV11-2,TRBD1,-,CASSLGQGIENEQFF,TGTGCCAGCAGCTTGGGACAGGGAATTGAGAATGAGCAGTTCTTC
TRBJ1-2,TRBV18,-,once,CASSPAGNGYGYTF,TGTGCCAGCTCACCGGCGGGGAATGGCTATGGCTACACCTTC
TRBJ2-3,TRBV7-2,-,-,CASSSRDTQYF,TGTGCCAGCAGCTCGCGTGATACGCAGTATTTT
TRBJ1-6,TRBV27,-,-,CASTLRGTKDSPLHF,TGTGCCAGCACTCTAAGGGGGACAAAGGATTCACCCCTCCACTTT
TRBJ2-2,TRBV28,TRBD2,-,CASSPASGVPGELFF,TGTGCCAGCAGCCCCGCTAGCGGGGTACCCGGGGAGCTGTTTTTT
TRBJ2-5,TRBV4-2,TRBD1,-,CASSQGEGYRGQETQYF,TGTGCCAGCAGCCAAGGTGAAGGTTACAGGGGGCAAGAGACCCAGTACTTC
TRBJ1-2,TRBV7-9,TRBD1,-,CASRTDRVSYGYTF,TGTGCCAGCAGAACAGACAGGGTCAGCTATGGCTACACCTTC
TRBJ1-5,TRBV6-1,TRBD1,-,CASSPEGAVFQPQHF,TGTGCCAGCAGCCCTGAGGGGGCGGTGTTCCAGCCCCAGCATTTT
TRBJ1-3,TRBV6-5,-,-,CASRGPGNTIYF,TGTGCCAGCAGGGGCCCAGGAAACACCATATATTTT
TRBJ1-3,TRBV5-1,-,-,CASSELAGGNTIYF,TGCGCCAGCAGCGAGCTAGCCGGTGGAAACACCATATATTTT